This T cell receptor (beta chain) stems from a study of human T cells and chemical hapten exposure (dated by TCRdb to the early 2020s). Some background on the complete study: For sensitization, 2% DPC in acetone was applied to a 2 cm by 2 cm area of upper inner arm skin. The libraries were sequenced as a pool, and the TCR yield per sample differed mostly because of small variations in library volumes within the pool. The study tracked peripheral blood TCR repertoire changes in vivo during primary and secondary sensitization to the hapten diphenylcyclopropenone (DPC) in alopecia patients. Blood was sampled from patients pre-sensitization (week 0) and at 2, 6 and about 24 weeks after DPC sensitization. Nearly 30 alopecia patients gave blood for TCR sequencing at one to four time points (pre-sensitization, 2, 6 and 24 weeks). Throughout the study period of around 24 weeks, patients also received therapeutic DPC doses to the scalp every week. The patient cohort, mostly female, included alopecia areata with under or over 50% scalp involvement, alopecia totalis and alopecia universalis. Patch testing was performed on the upper back with Finn chambers containing 0.01% DPC, and the patch tests were scored after 6 days according to International Contact Dermatitis Research Group standards. Broad study findings and their caveats: Compared with pre-sensitization or healthy control sets, expanded TCRs formed significantly more large CDR3 similarity clusters, which is consistent with antigen-driven responses. Patch test score correlated positively with the number of PT1 expanded TCRs, reaching significance at thresholds 8, 16 and 32 but not at 4. Because every patient had alopecia, a presumed autoimmune disease, the patients' immune response might differ from that of healthy individuals. DPC sensitization did not change the number of TCRs with a frequency above 1 in 1000, and there was no evidence of changes in global repertoire structure. After repeated subsampling, the strength of the expansion versus patch-test correlation and the threshold at which it became significant changed.

The protocol used for the library was RACE. The sequencing machine was a NextSeq 500. During library preparation, unique molecular identifiers were attached to individual cDNA molecules so that TCRs could be counted in a quantitative, reproducible way. Both TCR alpha and TCR beta chains were sequenced from each blood RNA sample. Per the source publication's procedure: The median number of TCRs per sample was around 96,000, ranging from about 20,000 to 750,000. V, J and CDR3 annotation of the TCR reads was performed with the Decombinator software suite. To make PS versus PT1 abundance plots, every sample was subsampled to the same number of TCRs (28,000). TCRs were defined as expanded if absent before sensitization and observed at least eight times at the 2-week time point. TCRdb ran its own pipeline on the public reads, namely fastp trimming at Q25 and MiXCR clone calling, and kept in-frame beta chains. Identical CDR3 protein sequences are pooled into one entry, listed with their most common genes and DNA. For this entry, the V and J calls and clone size follow TCRdb and not the study's own pipeline. Here the sample has fewer than 100,000 distinct CDR3 sequences; about a tenth occur a single time. The ten largest clones capture around 1% of the sample.

The table lists this clonotype with many counts. What antigen it recognizes has not been identified. It has no much larger one-base neighbor in the sample; base qualities were not kept. Sample time point, as interpreted from the label and publication: patch test 3, about 24 weeks after DPC sensitization. The treatment or condition label, read with the paper, signifies: therapeutic diphenylcyclopropenone sensitization with weekly scalp DPC. At each patch-test visit, blood was drawn before the patch test was applied. Patients were eligible if aged 18 to 70, diagnosed with alopecia and judged suitable for DPC therapy, and pregnant patients were excluded. Total RNA was isolated from unfractionated whole blood collected in Tempus Blood RNA tubes. Trimming removed 2 bases from V and 10 bases from J, leaving 13 bases between the germline ends. The germline V gene (reference sequence) supplies CDR1 SGHKS and CDR2 YYEKEE. The CDR3 goes from the cysteine to the phenylalanine over 13 residues. Left in the record is the CDR3 DNA by itself, 39 bases read in frame from the first base.

Sequenced material: whole blood, taken in connection with sensitization to the hapten diphenylcyclopropenone (DPC). The chain is encoded by TRBV5-5 joined to TRBJ2-1; the D gene lacks a confident call. This TCR came from a young woman with alopecia areata. Some clones in this sample may be carry-over from other donors' samples. DNA sequence: TGTGCCAGCAGCTTAGATCGGCGCACGGAGCAGTTCTTC. The resulting protein is CASSLDRRTEQFF.